This is a list of T cell receptor beta chains from one sample in a study of T cell repertoires in cytomegalovirus infection. TCRdb ran MiXCR on the reads and lists one entry per CDR3 protein. The sample yields roughly 720,000 distinct CDR3 sequences, 35% seen once. Sequencing used PBMCs. These receptors were collected from a human donor in good health (CMV status not recorded). Some clones in this sample may be carry-over from other donors' samples. The CDR3 runs from the conserved cysteine through the conserved F or W. A D gene is named only where the DNA matches it firmly. Clone size appears in some rows only: once, few, many, or a class for an expanded clone.

j_call	v_call	clone_size	d_call	cdr3_nt	cdr3_aa
TRBJ1-6	TRBV4-2	few	TRBD1	TGTGCCAGCAGCCAAGAGATGGGACAGGGCGGTTCACCCCTCCACTTT	CASSQEMGQGGSPLHF
TRBJ2-1	TRBV6-2/TRBV6-3	NA	NA	TGTGCCACCCAATCGGTCTCCGGCAATGAGCAGTTCTTC	CATQSVSGNEQFF
TRBJ2-2	TRBV7-9	NA	TRBD2	TGTGCCGGGGGACTAGCGGTAACCGGGGAGCTGTTTTTT	CAGGLAVTGELFF
TRBJ2-3	TRBV11-2	NA	TRBD1	TGTGCCAGCAGCTCTCTTGGGGGGGGACAGGGAGCAGATACGCAGTATTTT	CASSSLGGGQGADTQYF
TRBJ1-4	TRBV7-9	few	TRBD1	TGTGCCAGCAGCCGATACAGGGGACCAAATGAAAAACTGTTTTTT	CASSRYRGPNEKLFF
TRBJ2-2	TRBV7-7	NA	TRBD2	TGTGCTAGTAGCGGGGAGGTTAGCACCGGGGAGCTGTTTTTT	CASSGEVSTGELFF
TRBJ2-1	TRBV28	NA	NA	TGTGCCAGCAGGGCCAAGGGTGTGGAGTTCTTC	CASRAKGVEFF
TRBJ1-4	TRBV7-8	few	NA	TGTGCCAGCAGCTACGAGGGGCGGTGGGAAAAACTGTTTTTT	CASSYEGRWEKLFF
TRBJ1-2	TRBV20-1	NA	NA	TGCAGTGCTAGAGTCGGACCGACCGCCAACTATGGCTACACCTTC	CSARVGPTANYGYTF
TRBJ2-3	TRBV5-4	few	NA	TGTGCCAGCAGCTTGGGGCCAGAACCATTTAGCACAGATACGCAGTATTTT	CASSLGPEPFSTDTQYF
TRBJ1-2	TRBV13	NA	NA	TGTGCCAGCAGCCTCTCCCCCACCAGGGAGGCTGGCTACACCTTC	CASSLSPTREAGYTF
TRBJ1-1	TRBV7-6	NA	NA	TGTGCCAGCAGCCTCACACAGGGCCCCTACACTGAAGCTTTCTTT	CASSLTQGPYTEAFF
TRBJ1-2	TRBV5-4	NA	NA	TGTGCCAGCAGCTTTCGGGGGCGTATTAACTATGGCTACACCTTC	CASSFRGRINYGYTF
TRBJ2-5	TRBV27	NA	NA	TGTGCCAGCAGTTTATCCCTCGGGGACCGTTGGGAGACCCAGTACTTC	CASSLSLGDRWETQYF
TRBJ1-5	TRBV27	NA	NA	TGTGCCAGCAGTTCGTACAGGGATAGCAATCAGCCCCAGCATTTT	CASSSYRDSNQPQHF
TRBJ2-7	TRBV6-5	NA	TRBD1	TGTGCCAGCAGTAGATCCGTACAGGGGCGCTACGAGCAGTACTTC	CASSRSVQGRYEQYF
TRBJ1-4	TRBV12-3/TRBV12-4	few	NA	TGTGCCAGCAGTTTCCTCTGGGAGTATGAAAAACTGTTTTTT	CASSFLWEYEKLFF
TRBJ2-3	TRBV7-2	few	NA	TGTGCCAGCAGCTTACCTTCCGGGGCCCCCCACACAGATACGCAGTATTTT	CASSLPSGAPHTDTQYF
TRBJ2-7	TRBV6-2/TRBV6-3	NA	NA	TGTGCCAGCAGTTACTCGAAAGTGGGGAACTACGAGCAGTACTTC	CASSYSKVGNYEQYF
TRBJ1-2	TRBV6-4	NA	TRBD1	TGTGCCAGCAAACCGGGACAGGGGGTGTATGGCTACACCTTC	CASKPGQGVYGYTF
TRBJ2-6	TRBV19	NA	NA	TGTGCCAGTAGTACGTCCTCGGGATTCCTATCCGAGTCTGAGGCCAACGTCCTGACTTTC	CASSTSSGFLSESEANVLTF
TRBJ2-1	TRBV20-1	NA	NA	TGCAGTGCTAGGGAAAAGGACTACAATGAGCAGTTCTTC	CSAREKDYNEQFF
TRBJ1-2	TRBV19	few	TRBD1	TGTGCCAGTACCCAGGGGACAGGCCAATACTATGGCTACACCTTC	CASTQGTGQYYGYTF
TRBJ2-3	TRBV7-9	NA	TRBD1	TGTGCCAGCAGCCACACGGGACAGGGGACAGATACGCAGTATTTT	CASSHTGQGTDTQYF
TRBJ1-1	TRBV6-6	NA	TRBD1	TGTGCCAGCAGTATGGGACAGGGGGCCGGTGGAGCTTTCTTT	CASSMGQGAGGAFF
TRBJ1-1	TRBV29-1	NA	NA	TGCAGCGTGGCGGTGAACACTGAAGCTTTCTTT	CSVAVNTEAFF
TRBJ1-1	TRBV6-5	NA	TRBD1	TGTGCCAGCAGCCCCGGGACAGGGACCTGGCCCGGATTCTTT	CASSPGTGTWPGFF
TRBJ1-2	TRBV6-6	NA	NA	TGTGCCAGCAGTCAACAAGGGGGTGGTGGCTACACCTTC	CASSQQGGGGYTF
TRBJ2-5	TRBV5-1	NA	TRBD2	TGCGCCAGCAGGTCTGGACTAGCGGGGGGACAAGAGACCCAGTACTTC	CASRSGLAGGQETQYF
TRBJ1-1	TRBV15	NA	NA	TGTGCCACCAGCAGAGATAGGGTCGGGAACACTGAAGCTTTCTTT	CATSRDRVGNTEAFF
TRBJ1-4	TRBV28	few	TRBD1	TGTGCCAGCACACATACCCAGGGGGTATTCGGAAAACTGTTTTTT	CASTHTQGVFGKLFF
TRBJ2-5	TRBV7-9	NA	NA	TGTGCCAGCAGCACCTTGGGGACCCTCCAGGAGACCCAGTACTTC	CASSTLGTLQETQYF
TRBJ1-6	TRBV28	few	NA	TGTGCCAGCAGTTTTCCAACAGGCGCTTCACCCCTCCACTTT	CASSFPTGASPLHF
TRBJ2-7	TRBV24-1	few	TRBD1	TGTGCCACCAGAACGGGACAGAACCGCTACGAGCAGTACTTC	CATRTGQNRYEQYF
TRBJ2-7	TRBV11-3	NA	TRBD1	TGTGCCAGCAGCTCCAGGACAGGGGGCGGGAGCGAGCAGTACTTC	CASSSRTGGGSEQYF
TRBJ1-5	TRBV19	NA	TRBD1	TGTGCCACTACCCGGGACAGTACCTATCAGCCCCAGCATTTT	CATTRDSTYQPQHF
TRBJ2-6	TRBV7-4	few	TRBD1	TGTGCCAGCAGCTCGTTTCAGGGGGCTGGGGCCAACGTCCTGACTTTC	CASSSFQGAGANVLTF
TRBJ2-7	TRBV5-5	NA	NA	TGTGCCAGCAGCCCCCCCAGGGGTGGGGGAACCTACGAGCCGTACTTC	CASSPPRGGGTYEPYF
TRBJ2-1	TRBV7-2	NA	TRBD2	TGTGCCAGCAGCTTCGTGGAGGCGGGAGCCTACAATGAGCAGTTCTTC	CASSFVEAGAYNEQFF
TRBJ1-3	TRBV4-1	many	TRBD1	TGCGCCAGCAGCCCCCGAGAACGGACAGGGGGGATTGGAGGAAACACCATATATTTT	CASSPRERTGGIGGNTIYF
TRBJ2-1	TRBV19	NA	TRBD2	TGTGCCAGTGGACTAGCCAATGAGCAGTTCTTC	CASGLANEQFF
TRBJ2-2	TRBV7-9	NA	NA	TGTGCCAGCAGCCCCCCGGGGGCAGGACCTCACCCGTGGCTGTTTTTT	CASSPPGAGPHPWLFF
TRBJ2-1	TRBV4-1	NA	NA	TGCGCCAGCAGCCAAGGACAGATCAATGAGCAGTTCTTC	CASSQGQINEQFF
TRBJ2-1	TRBV6-1	few	TRBD2	TGTGCCAGCACTGGACTAGGTTGGAGTGAGCAGTTCTTC	CASTGLGWSEQFF
TRBJ2-1	TRBV2	NA	NA	TGTGCCAGCACTTTCGATCCTCCCCACAATGAGCAGTTCTTC	CASTFDPPHNEQFF
TRBJ1-6	TRBV7-2	NA	NA	TGTGCCAGCAGCTTAGCGGGGGGACAAGGGGTCTCACCCCTCCACTTT	CASSLAGGQGVSPLHF
TRBJ2-1	TRBV4-2	NA	NA	TGTGCCAGCAGCCAAGTTGCGGTCTGCAATGAGCAGTTCTTC	CASSQVAVCNEQFF
TRBJ2-6	TRBV7-9	NA	TRBD1	TGTGCCAGCAGCGGCGGGACAGGGGCCGGGGCCAACGTCCTGACTTTC	CASSGGTGAGANVLTF
TRBJ2-7	TRBV28	many	NA	TGTGCCAGCAGGGACGAGGGGGCCTACGAGCAGTACTTC	CASRDEGAYEQYF
TRBJ2-2	TRBV7-2	NA	NA	TGTGCCAGCAGTCCTTCGAGGGTAACCGGGGAGCTGTTTTTT	CASSPSRVTGELFF
TRBJ1-5	TRBV5-6	few	NA	TGTGCCAGCAGCTTGTACGGGGGCTCAAACTCGGATCAGCCCCAGCATTTT	CASSLYGGSNSDQPQHF
TRBJ2-7	TRBV29-1	many	TRBD2	TGCAGCGTTACAGGACTAGCGGGAGCGGGTGAGCAGTACTTC	CSVTGLAGAGEQYF
TRBJ1-3	TRBV7-9	NA	NA	TGTGCCAGCAGCTTAAATTCTCGGGGGGTAGAGACTGGAAACACCATATATTTT	CASSLNSRGVETGNTIYF
TRBJ2-4	TRBV20-1	many	NA	TGCAGTGCTCGGGAAGCCCTAGCCAAAAACATTCAGTACTTC	CSAREALAKNIQYF
TRBJ2-7	TRBV12-3/TRBV12-4	NA	TRBD2	TGTGCCTGCAGGATATCTTCAGCGGGAAAACCCTACGAGCAGTACTTC	CACRISSAGKPYEQYF
TRBJ2-7	TRBV7-9	many	NA	TGTGCCAGCAGCTTAGCTTCAGGAACCTACGAGCAGTACTTC	CASSLASGTYEQYF
TRBJ1-2	TRBV4-2	NA	NA	TGTGCCAGCAGCCAAAAGGACCTCTTAGGCTACACCTTC	CASSQKDLLGYTF